A selection of T cell receptor beta chains follows, all from one sample in a study of radiotherapy plus CTLA-4 blockade in lung cancer. TCRdb's copy holds only in-frame clones and misses some; the assay was immunoSEQ multiplex PCR. This table has about 98,000 clones, about 90% appearing once. Sequenced here: peripheral blood, sampled from a patient treated with radiotherapy plus ipilimumab. These receptors were collected from a human donor with non-small cell lung cancer that progressed on radiotherapy plus ipilimumab. Both conserved end residues are part of each CDR3. A D gene is named only where the DNA matches it firmly. Not every row has a clone size; where given, it reads once, few, many or a size class.

17	NA	TRBV9	TRBJ2-5	TRBD2	TGTGCCAGCAGCGTAGGAGCGGGAGTGGGGGGAGGAGAGACCCAGTACTTC	CASSVGAGVGGGETQYF
11	NA	TRBV6-1	TRBJ1-1	NA	TGTGCCAGCAGGGATTCCCCTGAAGCTTTCTTT	CASRDSPEAFF
14	NA	TRBV5-4	TRBJ2-7	TRBD2	TGTGCCAGCAGCATCAAAGCGGGACTCCACGAGCAGTACTTC	CASSIKAGLHEQYF
12	NA	TRBV6-6	TRBJ2-7	NA	TGTGCCAGCAGTTACTCTAGTTACGAGCAGTACTTC	CASSYSSYEQYF
14	NA	TRBV19	TRBJ2-1	TRBD1	TGTGCCAGTAGTATCCGGGACAGGGGTAATGAGCAGTTCTTC	CASSIRDRGNEQFF
13	NA	TRBV7-2	TRBJ2-1	NA	TGTGCCAGCAGCTCACAGGGAGCGAGGGAGCAGTTCTTC	CASSSQGAREQFF
14	NA	TRBV7-2	TRBJ2-3	TRBD1	TGTGCCAGCAGCCCGGACAGGGGTGCAGATACGCAGTATTTT	CASSPDRGADTQYF
15	NA	TRBV19	TRBJ2-1	TRBD2	TGTGCCAGTAGTATGGGACTAGCCTCTCGCAATGAGCAGTTCTTC	CASSMGLASRNEQFF
13	NA	TRBV7-2	TRBJ1-1	NA	TGTGCCAGCAGCTTAGTCCGGGTCACTGAAGCTTTCTTT	CASSLVRVTEAFF
15	NA	TRBV13	TRBJ2-1	TRBD1	TGTGCCAGCAGTCGAAGGGGACAGGGCTACAATGAGCAGTTCTTC	CASSRRGQGYNEQFF
13	NA	TRBV2	TRBJ1-1	TRBD1	TGTGCCAGCACCATAACAGGGGATGCTGAAGCTTTCTTT	CASTITGDAEAFF
14	NA	TRBV6-5	TRBJ1-1	NA	TGTGCCAGCATGAATATGCCGTTGAACACTGAAGCTTTCTTT	CASMNMPLNTEAFF
14	NA	TRBV7-3	TRBJ2-1	NA	TGTGCCAGCAGCTTAGGGGTCTCCTACAATGAGCAGTTCTTC	CASSLGVSYNEQFF
16	NA	TRBV7-9	TRBJ1-1	NA	TGTGCCAGCAGGTCACCAGGACAGTCAGACAACACTGAAGCTTTCTTT	CASRSPGQSDNTEAFF
15	NA	TRBV15	TRBJ2-1	TRBD2	TGTGCCACCACCGGGGAGCGGGATTTCTACAATGAGCAGTTCTTC	CATTGERDFYNEQFF
13	NA	TRBV5-5	TRBJ2-1	NA	TGTGCCAGCAGCTTGAGCTCTCTTGATGAGCAGTTCTTC	CASSLSSLDEQFF
14	NA	TRBV5-8	TRBJ1-2	NA	TGTGCCAGCAGCTTAACGGGGAGTAACTATGGCTACACCTTC	CASSLTGSNYGYTF
14	NA	TRBV4-1	TRBJ2-3	TRBD2	TGCGCCAGCAGCCAGGGGGGGTTTACGGATACGCAGTATTTT	CASSQGGFTDTQYF
13	NA	TRBV5-6	TRBJ2-7	TRBD1	TGTGCCAGCACCAAGACAGGGTCCTACGAGCAGTACTTC	CASTKTGSYEQYF
12	NA	TRBV7-9	TRBJ1-2	NA	TGTGCCAGCAGCGCGGGACAAGCTGGCTACACCTTC	CASSAGQAGYTF
17	NA	TRBV5-8	TRBJ2-1	TRBD2	TGTGCCAGCAGCTTTGGAGCGGGAGGGTGGACCTACAATGAGCAGTTCTTC	CASSFGAGGWTYNEQFF
12	NA	TRBV18	TRBJ2-7	NA	TGTGCCAGCTCAGGCAGTAGGGACGAGCAGTACTTC	CASSGSRDEQYF
15	NA	TRBV5-1	TRBJ2-1	NA	TGCGCCAGCAGCTTGGACGGACCCTCCTACAATGAGCAGTTCTTC	CASSLDGPSYNEQFF
14	NA	TRBV11-3	TRBJ1-1	NA	TGTGCCAGCAGCTCATTCAGGGCGGACACTGAAGCTTTCTTT	CASSSFRADTEAFF
15	NA	TRBV5-6	TRBJ2-7	TRBD2	TGTGCCAGCAGCTCACGGGGGGTCCCATCCTACGAGCAGTACTTC	CASSSRGVPSYEQYF
14	NA	TRBV7-2	TRBJ2-5	NA	TGTGCCAGCAGCCAGGGAGACGCTGTAAAGACCCAGTACTTC	CASSQGDAVKTQYF
14	NA	TRBV18	TRBJ1-3	NA	TGTGCCAGCTCACCACTGGACCTACGAAACACCATATATTTT	CASSPLDLRNTIYF
13	NA	TRBV2	TRBJ2-7	TRBD2	TGTGCCAGCGGGGGGGTCGTGAGCTACGAGCAGTACTTC	CASGGVVSYEQYF
17	NA	TRBV5-1	TRBJ2-1	NA	TGCGCCAGCAGCTTGGGAGTAAGGCTCAGCTCCTACAATGAGCAGTTCTTC	CASSLGVRLSSYNEQFF
11	NA	TRBV18	TRBJ2-5	NA	TGTGCCAGCTCACTAAAGGAGACCCAGTACTTC	CASSLKETQYF
14	NA	TRBV2	TRBJ1-2	NA	TGTGCCAGCAGCGCCGAACCCACTAACTATGGCTACACCTTC	CASSAEPTNYGYTF
17	NA	TRBV4-2	TRBJ1-3	NA	TGTGCCAGCAGCCAAGACGATACTCCTCGCTCTGGAAACACCATATATTTT	CASSQDDTPRSGNTIYF
14	NA	TRBV6-1	TRBJ2-7	TRBD2	TGTGCCAGCAGAAGAGCGGGAGGGCCTTACGAGCAGTACTTC	CASRRAGGPYEQYF
17	NA	TRBV9	TRBJ2-1	TRBD2	TGTGCCAGCAGCCCCTCCCTCGGGACTAGCGGGAGCTATGAGCAGTTCTTC	CASSPSLGTSGSYEQFF
13	NA	TRBV6-5	TRBJ1-4	NA	TGTGCCAGCAGCCGCCAGCATAATGAAAAACTGTTTTTT	CASSRQHNEKLFF
15	NA	TRBV7-9	TRBJ1-1	NA	TGTGCCAGCAGCTTTTCCAGGGGAAAGAACACTGAAGCTTTCTTT	CASSFSRGKNTEAFF
15	NA	TRBV6-5	TRBJ1-5	NA	TGTGCCAGCAGAGGTCAGGGAGGGGGCAATCAGCCCCAGCATTTT	CASRGQGGGNQPQHF
11	NA	TRBV5-1	TRBJ2-7	NA	TGCGCCAGCAGCCCCGGGTACGAGCAGTACTTC	CASSPGYEQYF
17	NA	TRBV28	TRBJ2-1	TRBD2	TGTGCCAGCTCTAAGCCCTCGGGAGGGTCCTCCTACAATGAGCAGTTCTTC	CASSKPSGGSSYNEQFF
14	NA	TRBV5-1	TRBJ1-2	NA	TGCGCCAGCAGCTCTACAGGTTCTAACTATGGCTACACCTTC	CASSSTGSNYGYTF
15	NA	TRBV6-5	TRBJ1-4	TRBD1	TGTGCCAGCAGTTACTCGGGGACAGAAGAGGAAAAACTGTTTTTT	CASSYSGTEEEKLFF
17	NA	TRBV7-9	TRBJ2-1	TRBD2	TGTGCCAGCAGCTTTATCCAGACTAGCGGGAATTTTAATGAGCAGTTCTTC	CASSFIQTSGNFNEQFF
14	NA	TRBV5-1	TRBJ2-1	TRBD2	TGCGCCAGCAGTGGAGCGGGAGGGTACAATGAGCAGTTCTTC	CASSGAGGYNEQFF
16	NA	TRBV4-2	TRBJ2-2	NA	TGTGCCAGCAGCCAAGGGGTATTAAGAAACACCGGGGAGCTGTTTTTT	CASSQGVLRNTGELFF
14	NA	TRBV2	TRBJ1-2	TRBD1	TGTGCCAGCAAACCGGGACAGGGGCACTATGGCTACACCTTC	CASKPGQGHYGYTF
15	NA	TRBV7-9	TRBJ2-7	TRBD2	TGTGCCAGCAGCTTAAATATAGCGGGAGTCAACGAGCAGTACTTC	CASSLNIAGVNEQYF
16	NA	TRBV4-1	TRBJ1-4	NA	TGCGCCAGCAGCCTCCTCCTGTCCGGGCCCCTGGAAAAACTGTTTTTT	CASSLLLSGPLEKLFF
14	NA	TRBV6-5	TRBJ2-1	NA	TGTGCCAGCAGTGGGACTATGGGGGCCAATGAGCAGTTCTTC	CASSGTMGANEQFF
12	NA	TRBV5-4	TRBJ1-1	NA	TGTGCCAGCAGCCCTCAGGCCGGTGAAGCTTTCTTT	CASSPQAGEAFF
15	NA	TRBV10-3	TRBJ1-2	NA	TGTGCCATCAGTGAGTCGGGACGATGGATCTATGGCTACACCTTC	CAISESGRWIYGYTF
14	once	TRBV2	TRBJ1-5	NA	TGTGCCAGCAACGAAGGAGGGGTCTCTCAGCCCCAGCATTTT	CASNEGGVSQPQHF
14	NA	TRBV7-9	TRBJ1-1	TRBD1	TGTGCCAGCAGCTTTCGGACAGGGAGAGATGAAGCTTTCTTT	CASSFRTGRDEAFF
16	few	TRBV7-9	TRBJ2-1	TRBD2	TGTGCCAGCAGCTTAGGGGGCACTAGCGGGAGGGTTGAGCAGTTCTTC	CASSLGGTSGRVEQFF
17	NA	TRBV5-1	TRBJ2-1	TRBD2	TGCGCCAGCAGCTCCGGGACTAGCGGGAGCCGGGGCAATGAGCAGTTCTTC	CASSSGTSGSRGNEQFF
15	NA	TRBV2	TRBJ2-3	TRBD2	TGTGCCAGCAGTGGTGGGCGGGAGGGCACAGATACGCAGTATTTT	CASSGGREGTDTQYF
13	NA	TRBV5-5	TRBJ1-2	NA	TGTGCCAGCAGCTTGGAGACAGACTATGGCTACACCTTC	CASSLETDYGYTF
14	few	TRBV10-2	TRBJ2-5	TRBD1	TGCGCCAGCGGGGGACAGACTTACCAAGAGACCCAGTACTTC	CASGGQTYQETQYF
16	NA	TRBV6-5	TRBJ1-4	TRBD1	TGTGCCAGCAGTTCCGACAGGGGTCCAACTAATGAAAAACTGTTTTTT	CASSSDRGPTNEKLFF
13	NA	TRBV30	TRBJ1-2	TRBD1	TGTGCCTGGAGGGGACAGTTCGGGGATGGCTACACCTTC	CAWRGQFGDGYTF